These 18 T cell receptor beta chains were sequenced from one sample in a study of cytomegalovirus exposure and HLA in healthy donors. Researchers ran the PCR with 60 Vbeta and 13 Jbeta primers. Assay: immunoSEQ multiplex PCR; the TCRdb copy retains only in-frame clones and omits some. Of 100,000 to 150,000 clones listed, roughly 84% were seen once; the top ten hold around 1.2%. Material for sequencing was PBMCs. All receptors derive from a girl aged 2-10 years in good health and CMV-seronegative.

The J gene is TRBJ2-2, the V gene TRBV4-1, with D possibly being TRBD2 (5 bases). This CDR3 has 17 amino acids. The V end was cut by 1 base, the J end by 7 bases, with 19 bases between. Germline V CDR1 and CDR2: MGHRA, YSYEKL. The DNA of the CDR3 is TGCGCCAGCAGCCAAGTACTCGGGGTAGATGGTAACGGGGAGCTGTTTTTT. It translates to CASSQVLGVDGNGELFF.

The CDR3 DNA sequence: TGTGCCAGCAGCAGCCCACTAGCGGGAGTATTGGATACGCAGTATTTT. Its translation: CASSSPLAGVLDTQYF. The rearrangement joins TRBV7-3 to TRBJ2-3; 11 bases fit TRBD2. The CDR3 covers 16 residues. With V trimmed by 5 bases and J by 6 bases, 10 bases remained unmatched. Germline V lookup: CDR1 SGHTA, CDR2 FQGTGA.

The chain recombines TRBV5-4 with TRBJ1-2; 8 positions agree with TRBD1. The CDR3 length is 15 residues. The germline CDR1 and CDR2 sequences are SGHNT and YYREEE (reference sequence). The V and J ends lost 0 bases and 5 bases, in that order; junction bases with no gene match: 6. The CDR3 sequence is CASSLDGTGRYGYTF. CDR3 DNA sequence: TGTGCCAGCAGCTTGGATGGGACAGGACGATATGGCTACACCTTC.

The chain links TRBV9 to TRBJ2-3; a possible D gene is TRBD2 (6 bases). Trimming left V 4 bases short and J 1 base short, with 19 bases between. CDR1 is SGDLS and CDR2 is YYNGEE in the germline V gene. The CDR3 runs 17 residues. Here the CDR3 DNA reads TGTGCCAGCAGCCCTTCCCCCCGGGACTGGCGCACAGATACGCAGTATTTT. Its translation is CASSPSPRDWRTDTQYF.

V is TRBV7-3 and J is TRBJ1-5; D is unclear. V lost 1 base and J 7 bases, leaving 8 bases between the germline ends. The CDR3 length is 13 residues. Germline values: CDR1 SGHTA, CDR2 FQGTGA. The CDR3 loop is CASSLMGGQPQHF. The CDR3 coding sequence is TGTGCCAGCAGCTTAATGGGAGGACAGCCCCAGCATTTT.

The chain joins TRBV11-1 to TRBJ2-5; 10 bases fit TRBD2. V shed 2 bases, J shed 2 bases, and the junction held 14 bases outside the gene matches. The CDR3 is made up of 19 amino acids. In germline, CDR1 is SGHAT, CDR2 FQDESV (reference sequence). The CDR3 sequence: CASSLFLAGASDHQETQYF. In DNA, the CDR3 is TGTGCCAGCAGCTTATTCCTAGCGGGGGCATCAGATCATCAAGAGACCCAGTACTTC.

V usage is TRBV29-1 and J usage is TRBJ1-5; a weak D match, TRBD1 (5 bases). From germline, CDR1 is SQVTM and CDR2 ANQGSEA. CDR3 length: 13 amino acids. The V end lost 1 base, the J end lost 4 bases, and 8 bases lay between the germline ends. The CDR3 is CSVEGQLNQPQHF. CDR3 nucleotide sequence: TGCAGCGTTGAAGGACAGCTTAATCAGCCCCAGCATTTT.

The chain joins TRBV27 to TRBJ2-3; D is possibly TRBD2 (5 bases). Germline V CDR1 and CDR2: MNHEY, SMNVEV (reference sequence). The CDR3 has 18 amino acids. Trimming left V 3 bases short and J 2 bases short, with 21 bases between. DNA for the CDR3: TGTGCCAGCAGTTTTCTGGGCGGGTACCGGCCCTCCACAGATACGCAGTATTTT. As protein: CASSFLGGYRPSTDTQYF.

The genes are TRBV7-9 and TRBJ1-3; D is unclear. The germline CDR1 and CDR2 sequences are SEHNR and FQNEAQ (reference sequence). This CDR3 spans 16 amino acids. V was clipped by 1 base and J by 0 bases, with 10 bases between them. In nucleotides, the CDR3 is TGTGCCAGCAGCTTAGGGGCGCCGAGCTCTGGAAACACCATATATTTT. Amino acids: CASSLGAPSSGNTIYF.

V and J are TRBV6-5 and TRBJ2-2; possible D gene TRBD2, 6 bases. The CDR3 consists of 15 residues. Germline loops: CDR1 MNHEY, CDR2 SVGAGI. Trimming removed 0 bases at V and 11 bases at J, with 16 bases between. CDR3 sequence reads: CASSYSIPGVGELFF. The CDR3 DNA reads as TGTGCCAGCAGTTACTCGATTCCGGGGGTTGGAGAGCTGTTTTTT.

The DNA of the CDR3 is TGTGCCAGCAGCCCGTGGCCCCCCCAGGGGCAGTTTGCTGAAGCTTTCTTT. It is translated as CASSPWPPQGQFAEAFF. The V gene is TRBV7-9, the J gene TRBJ1-1, with D perhaps matching TRBD1 (6 bases). CDR1 is SEHNR and CDR2 is FQNEAQ in the germline V gene (reference sequence). The CDR3 extends over 17 amino acids. Trimming removed 5 bases at V and 6 bases at J, with 25 bases between. Filled out from reference TRBV7-9 and TRBJ1-1, the complete variable domain reads DTGVSQNPRHKITKRGQNVTFRCDPISEHNRLYWYRQTLGQGPEFLTYFQNEAQLEKSRLLSDRFSAERPKGSFSTLEIQRTEQGDSAMYLCASSPWPPQGQFAEAFFGQGTRLTVV.

V gene TRBV30 combines with J gene TRBJ2-7; D perhaps matches TRBD2 (6 bases). Germline V gene data show CDR1 as GTSNPN and CDR2 as SVGIG (reference sequence). This CDR3 region has 14 residues. Trimming took 5 bases from V and 4 from J, leaving 18 bases between them. CDR3: CAWSMGGSLYEQYF. CDR3 bases: TGTGCCTGGTCGATGGGGGGATCTTTATACGAGCAGTACTTC.

This rearrangement joins TRBV27 to TRBJ2-1; unclear D gene. The ends were cut back, 4 bases at V and 7 bases at J, with 14 bases in the middle. This CDR3 comprises 14 residues. Germline V gene data show CDR1 as MNHEY and CDR2 as SMNVEV (reference sequence). The CDR3 here is CASSSVERGNEQFF. The CDR3 bases are TGTGCCAGCAGTTCTGTGGAGCGCGGAAATGAGCAGTTCTTC.

This clone appeared once. This chain connects TRBV25-1 to TRBJ1-2, with a tentative D call TRBD1 (5 bases). V was trimmed by 3 bases and J by 8 bases, leaving 19 bases between them. Per germline, CDR1 MGHDK and CDR2 SYGVNS. The CDR3 runs 15 residues. The CDR3 sequence is CASSEQGGLFGGYTF. The CDR3 DNA sequence: TGTGCCAGCAGTGAGCAGGGAGGACTTTTTGGGGGCTACACCTTC.

To note about this clone: Germline is not matched at one junction end, which may reflect a read error. V gene TRBV25-1 combines with J gene TRBJ2-1, with D hard to call. Germline V lookup: CDR1 MGHDK, CDR2 SYGVNS. The CDR3 spans 13 residues. The CDR3 loop is CASGESVSNEQFF. The CDR3 nucleotides read TGTGCCAGCGGTGAATCTGTGTCCAATGAGCAGTTCTTC.

The chain employs TRBV7-3 and TRBJ2-3, with a weak D call TRBD1 (6 bases). V was pared by 5 bases and J by 4 bases, with 10 bases between. The CDR3 length is 13 residues. Per the germline V gene, CDR1 is SGHTA and CDR2 is FQGTGA. The CDR3 here is CASSPRGSDTQYF. The CDR3 bases are TGTGCCAGCAGCCCTAGGGGGTCAGATACGCAGTATTTT.

This sequence joins TRBV28 and TRBJ1-1; tentative D call: TRBD1 (5 bases). Germline assignment: CDR1 MDHEN and CDR2 SYDVKM. The CDR3 is made up of 15 amino acids. V lost 7 bases, J lost 7 bases, and 22 bases lay in between. CDR3 residues: CASNSPLSGWGEAFF. CDR3 coding DNA: TGTGCCAGCAACTCCCCTCTTTCAGGGTGGGGTGAAGCTTTCTTT.

This clone was found once. The chain carries TRBV6-1 and TRBJ1-6; possible D gene TRBD1, 5 bases. The germline V and J ends were trimmed by 10 bases and 0 bases, with 13 bases remaining between them. The V gene's germline CDR1 is MNHNS and CDR2 SASEGT. The CDR3 sequence is 15 residues long. The DNA of the CDR3 is TGTGCCACTACGACAGTGAGCTCCTATAATTCACCCCTCCACTTT. Protein product: CATTTVSSYNSPLHF.